The following is a TCR beta chain sequence with its context. The CDR3 extends over 13 amino acids. Germline CDR1 LGHNT, CDR2 FRNRAP. V gave up 0 bases and J gave up 6 bases, with 5 bases separating them. PCR employed 60 Vbeta and 13 Jbeta primers. Clones were read by immunoSEQ multiplex PCR, and TCRdb kept only the in-frame ones, dropping some. The profile shows 90,000 to 110,000 clones, 73% of them singletons. This sample stems from a study of cytomegalovirus exposure and HLA in healthy donors. The source material was PBMCs. The V and J genes are TRBV12-5 and TRBJ2-2; the D is unclear. The clonotype originates from a man aged 35 to 55 in good health and CMV-seronegative. The CDR3 nucleotides read TGTGCTAGTGGTTTGGTAACGGCCGGGGAGCTGTTTTTT. Amino acid sequence: CASGLVTAGELFF.